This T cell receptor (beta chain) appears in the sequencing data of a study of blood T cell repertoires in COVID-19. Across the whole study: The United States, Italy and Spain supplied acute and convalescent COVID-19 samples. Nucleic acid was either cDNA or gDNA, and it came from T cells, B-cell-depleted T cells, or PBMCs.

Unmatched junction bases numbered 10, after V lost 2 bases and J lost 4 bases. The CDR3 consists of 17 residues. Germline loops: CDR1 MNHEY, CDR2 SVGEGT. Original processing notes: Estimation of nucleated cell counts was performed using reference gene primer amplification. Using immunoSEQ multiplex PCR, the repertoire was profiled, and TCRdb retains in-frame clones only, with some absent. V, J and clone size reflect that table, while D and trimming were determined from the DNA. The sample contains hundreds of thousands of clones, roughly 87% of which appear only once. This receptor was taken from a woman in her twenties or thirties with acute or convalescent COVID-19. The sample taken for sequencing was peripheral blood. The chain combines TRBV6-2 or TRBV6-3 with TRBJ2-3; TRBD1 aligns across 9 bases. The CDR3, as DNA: TGTGCCAGCAGTTACCGTTTTGGGGACAGGGCCTCAGATACGCAGTATTTT. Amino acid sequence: CASSYRFGDRASDTQYF.